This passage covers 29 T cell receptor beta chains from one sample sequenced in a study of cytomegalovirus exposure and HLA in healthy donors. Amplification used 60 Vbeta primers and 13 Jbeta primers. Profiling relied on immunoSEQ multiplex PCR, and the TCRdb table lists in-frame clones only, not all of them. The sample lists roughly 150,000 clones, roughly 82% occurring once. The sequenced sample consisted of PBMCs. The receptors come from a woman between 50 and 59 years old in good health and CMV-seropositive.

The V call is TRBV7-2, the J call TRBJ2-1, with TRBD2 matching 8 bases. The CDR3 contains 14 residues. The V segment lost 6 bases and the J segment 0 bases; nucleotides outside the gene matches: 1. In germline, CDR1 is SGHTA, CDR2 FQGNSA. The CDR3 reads CASSTSGSYNEQFF. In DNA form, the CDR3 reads TGTGCCAGCAGTACTAGCGGCTCCTACAATGAGCAGTTCTTC.

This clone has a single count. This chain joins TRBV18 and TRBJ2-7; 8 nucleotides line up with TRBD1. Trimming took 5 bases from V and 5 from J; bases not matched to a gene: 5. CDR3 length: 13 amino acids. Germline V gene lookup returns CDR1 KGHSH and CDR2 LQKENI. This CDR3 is CASSTDRADEQYF. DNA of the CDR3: TGTGCCAGCTCAACGGACAGGGCAGACGAGCAGTACTTC.

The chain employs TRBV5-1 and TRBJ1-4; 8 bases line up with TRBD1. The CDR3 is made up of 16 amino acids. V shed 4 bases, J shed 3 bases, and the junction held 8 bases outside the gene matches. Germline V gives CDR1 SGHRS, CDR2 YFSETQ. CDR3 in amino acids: CASSELMTGANEKLFF. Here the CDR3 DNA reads TGCGCCAGCAGCGAACTCATGACAGGGGCTAATGAAAAACTGTTTTTT.

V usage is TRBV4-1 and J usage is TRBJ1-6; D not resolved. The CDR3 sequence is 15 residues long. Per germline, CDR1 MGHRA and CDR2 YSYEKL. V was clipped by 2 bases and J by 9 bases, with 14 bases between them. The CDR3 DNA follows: TGCGCCAGCAGCCAAAGAGATCAGGTTGGTTCACCCCTCCACTTT. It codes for CASSQRDQVGSPLHF.

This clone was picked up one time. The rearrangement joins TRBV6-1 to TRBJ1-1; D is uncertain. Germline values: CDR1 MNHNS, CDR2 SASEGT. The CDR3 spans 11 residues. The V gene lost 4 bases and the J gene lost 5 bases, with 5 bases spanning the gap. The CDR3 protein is CASSAQTEAFF. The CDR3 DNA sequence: TGTGCCAGCAGTGCGCAGACTGAAGCTTTCTTT.

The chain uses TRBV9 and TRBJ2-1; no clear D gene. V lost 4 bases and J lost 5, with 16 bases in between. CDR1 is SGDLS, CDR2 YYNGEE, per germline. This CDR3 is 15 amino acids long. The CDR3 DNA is TGTGCCAGCAGCCCTCGACTGGCGGAGAACAATGAGCAGTTCTTC. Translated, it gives CASSPRLAENNEQFF.

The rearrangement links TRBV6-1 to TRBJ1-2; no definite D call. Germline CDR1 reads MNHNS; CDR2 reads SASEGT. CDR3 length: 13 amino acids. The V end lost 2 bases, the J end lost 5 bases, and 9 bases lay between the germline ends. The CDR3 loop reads CASSEPGLYGYTF. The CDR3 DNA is TGTGCCAGCAGTGAACCCGGGTTATATGGCTACACCTTC.

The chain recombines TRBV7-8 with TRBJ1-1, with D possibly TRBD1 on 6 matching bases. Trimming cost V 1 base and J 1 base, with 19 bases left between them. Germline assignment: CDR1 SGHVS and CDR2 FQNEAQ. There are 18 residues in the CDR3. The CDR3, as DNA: TGTGCCAGCAGCTTAGAATTTGGGACCGTGGGACAGAACACTGAAGCTTTCTTT. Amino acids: CASSLEFGTVGQNTEAFF.

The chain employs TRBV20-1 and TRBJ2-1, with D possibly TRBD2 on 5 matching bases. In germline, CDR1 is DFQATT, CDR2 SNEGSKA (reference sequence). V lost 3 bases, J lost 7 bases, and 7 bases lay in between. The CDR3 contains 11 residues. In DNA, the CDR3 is TGCAGTGCTAGTTCGGGGAATGAGCAGTTCTTC. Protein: CSASSGNEQFF.

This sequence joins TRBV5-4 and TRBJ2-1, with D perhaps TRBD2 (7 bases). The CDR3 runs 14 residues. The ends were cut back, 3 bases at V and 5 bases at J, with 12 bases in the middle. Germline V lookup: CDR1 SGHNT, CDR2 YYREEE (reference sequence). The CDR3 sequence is CASSWGGPNNEQFF. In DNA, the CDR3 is TGTGCCAGCAGCTGGGGGGGCCCTAACAATGAGCAGTTCTTC.

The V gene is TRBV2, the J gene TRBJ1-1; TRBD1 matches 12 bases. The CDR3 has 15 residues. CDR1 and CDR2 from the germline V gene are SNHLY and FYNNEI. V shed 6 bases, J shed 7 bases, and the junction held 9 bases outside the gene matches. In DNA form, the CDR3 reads TGTGCCAGCAGCTCCCAGGGGACAGGGGGCCTTGAAGCTTTCTTT. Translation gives CASSSQGTGGLEAFF.

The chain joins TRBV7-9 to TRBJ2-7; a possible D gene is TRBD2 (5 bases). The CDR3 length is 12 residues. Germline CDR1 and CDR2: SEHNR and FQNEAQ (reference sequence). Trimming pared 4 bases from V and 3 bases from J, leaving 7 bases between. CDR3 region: CASSSTNYEQYF. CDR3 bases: TGTGCCAGCAGCTCGACTAACTACGAGCAGTACTTC.

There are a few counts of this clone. CDR3 DNA sequence: TGTGCCAGCAGACAGGATGTCAATGAGCAGTTCTTC. This encodes CASRQDVNEQFF. The chain is built from TRBV7-2 and TRBJ2-1, with D possibly matching TRBD1 (5 bases). In germline, CDR1 is SGHTA, CDR2 FQGNSA. This CDR3 is built from 12 residues. V was shortened by 6 bases and J by 6 bases, with 9 bases between the two germline ends.

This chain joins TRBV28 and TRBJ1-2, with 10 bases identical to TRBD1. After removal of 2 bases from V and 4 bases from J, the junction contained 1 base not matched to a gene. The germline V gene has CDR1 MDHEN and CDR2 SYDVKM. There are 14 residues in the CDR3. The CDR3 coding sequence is TGTGCCAGCAGTTTAAGGGACAGGGGCTATGGCTACACCTTC. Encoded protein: CASSLRDRGYGYTF.

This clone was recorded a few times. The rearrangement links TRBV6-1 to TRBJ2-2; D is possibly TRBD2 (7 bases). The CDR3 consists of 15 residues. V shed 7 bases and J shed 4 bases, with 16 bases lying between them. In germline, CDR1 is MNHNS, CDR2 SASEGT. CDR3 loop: CASIPEGGLTGELFF. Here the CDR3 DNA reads TGTGCCAGCATCCCCGAGGGGGGGCTCACCGGGGAGCTGTTTTTT.

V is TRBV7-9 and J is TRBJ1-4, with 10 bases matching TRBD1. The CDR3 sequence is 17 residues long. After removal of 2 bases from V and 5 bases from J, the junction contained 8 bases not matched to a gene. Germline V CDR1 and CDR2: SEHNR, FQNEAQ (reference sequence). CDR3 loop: CASSLSLTGGINEKLFF. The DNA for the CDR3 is TGTGCCAGCAGCTTAAGTCTGACAGGGGGCATAAATGAAAAACTGTTTTTT. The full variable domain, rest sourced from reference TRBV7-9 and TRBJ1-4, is DTGVSQNPRHKITKRGQNVTFRCDPISEHNRLYWYRQTLGQGPEFLTYFQNEAQLEKSRLLSDRFSAERPKGSFSTLEIQRTEQGDSAMYLCASSLSLTGGINEKLFFGSGTQLSVL.

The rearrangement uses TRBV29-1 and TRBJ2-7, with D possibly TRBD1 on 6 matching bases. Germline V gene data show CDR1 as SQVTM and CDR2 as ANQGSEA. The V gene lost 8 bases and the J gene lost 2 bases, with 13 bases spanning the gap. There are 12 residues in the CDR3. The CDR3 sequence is CSFRQGTYEQYF. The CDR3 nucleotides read TGCAGCTTTCGGCAGGGGACCTACGAGCAGTACTTC.

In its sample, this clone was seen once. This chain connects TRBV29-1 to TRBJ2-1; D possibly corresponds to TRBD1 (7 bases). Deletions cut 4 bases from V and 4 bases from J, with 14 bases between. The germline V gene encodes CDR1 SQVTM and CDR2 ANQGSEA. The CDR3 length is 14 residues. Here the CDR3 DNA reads TGCAGCGTTGTTGCTCAGGGGGGATACAATGAGCAGTTCTTC. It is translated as CSVVAQGGYNEQFF.

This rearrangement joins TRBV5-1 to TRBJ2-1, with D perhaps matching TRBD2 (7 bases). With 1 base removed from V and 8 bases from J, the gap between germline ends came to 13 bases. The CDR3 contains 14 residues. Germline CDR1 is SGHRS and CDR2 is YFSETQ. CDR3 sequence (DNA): TGCGCCAGCAGCTTGTCCGGGGGGCGTGATGAGCAGTTCTTC. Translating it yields CASSLSGGRDEQFF. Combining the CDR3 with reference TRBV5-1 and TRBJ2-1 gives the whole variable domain KAGVTQTPRYLIKTRGQQVTLSCSPISGHRSVSWYQQTPGQGLQFLFEYFSETQRNKGNFPGRFSGRQFSNSRSEMNVSTLELGDSALYLCASSLSGGRDEQFFGPGTRLTVL.

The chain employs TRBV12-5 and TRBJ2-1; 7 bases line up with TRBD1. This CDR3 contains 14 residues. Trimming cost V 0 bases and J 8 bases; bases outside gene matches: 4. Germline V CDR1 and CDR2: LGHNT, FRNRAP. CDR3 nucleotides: TGTGCTAGTGGTTTGGTAAACAGGGGCGATGAGCAGTTCTTC. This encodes CASGLVNRGDEQFF. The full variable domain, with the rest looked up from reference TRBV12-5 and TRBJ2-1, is DARVTQTPRHKVTEMGQEVTMRCQPILGHNTVFWYRQTMMQGLELLAYFRNRAPLDDSGMPKDRFSAEMPDATLATLKIQPSEPRDSAVYFCASGLVNRGDEQFFGPGTRLTVL.

CDR3 region: CASSLDRLAGGITGELFF. The CDR3 nucleotides read TGTGCCAGCAGCTTAGATCGACTAGCGGGGGGGATAACCGGGGAGCTGTTTTTT. This chain joins TRBV7-2 and TRBJ2-2; 14 nucleotides line up with TRBD2. This CDR3 region has 18 residues. Germline loops: CDR1 SGHTA, CDR2 FQGNSA. V dropped 1 base and J dropped 5; count of bases not matched to a gene: 6.

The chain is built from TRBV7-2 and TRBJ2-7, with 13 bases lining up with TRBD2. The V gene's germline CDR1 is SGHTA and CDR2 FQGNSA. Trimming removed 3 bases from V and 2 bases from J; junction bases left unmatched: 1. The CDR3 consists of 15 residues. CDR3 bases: TGTGCCAGCAGCTTCACTAGCGGGGGGGCCTACGAGCAGTACTTC. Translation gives CASSFTSGGAYEQYF.

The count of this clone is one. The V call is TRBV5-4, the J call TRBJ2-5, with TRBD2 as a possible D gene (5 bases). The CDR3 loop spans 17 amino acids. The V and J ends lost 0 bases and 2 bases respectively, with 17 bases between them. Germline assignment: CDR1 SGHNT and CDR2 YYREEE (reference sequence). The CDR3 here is CASSLEGVSLDQETQYF. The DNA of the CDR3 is TGTGCCAGCAGCTTGGAGGGAGTCAGCCTAGATCAAGAGACCCAGTACTTC.

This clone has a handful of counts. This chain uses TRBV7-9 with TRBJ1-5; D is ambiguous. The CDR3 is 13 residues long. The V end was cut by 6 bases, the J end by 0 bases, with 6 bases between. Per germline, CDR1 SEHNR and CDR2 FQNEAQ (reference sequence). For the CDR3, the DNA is TGTGCCAGCAGTTTTAATAGCAATCAGCCCCAGCATTTT. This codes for CASSFNSNQPQHF.

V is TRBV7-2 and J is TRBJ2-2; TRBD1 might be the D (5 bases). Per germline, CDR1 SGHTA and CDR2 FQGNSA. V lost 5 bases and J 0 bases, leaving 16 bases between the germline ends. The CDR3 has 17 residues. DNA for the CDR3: TGTGCCAGCAGCCACCCGGCGGACACCGCGAACACCGGGGAGCTGTTTTTT. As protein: CASSHPADTANTGELFF. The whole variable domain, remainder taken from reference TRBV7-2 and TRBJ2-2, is GAGVSQSPSNKVTEKGKDVELRCDPISGHTALYWYRQSLGQGLEFLIYFQGNSAPDKSGLPSDRFSAERTGGSVSTLTIQRTQQEDSAVYLCASSHPADTANTGELFFGEGSRLTVL.

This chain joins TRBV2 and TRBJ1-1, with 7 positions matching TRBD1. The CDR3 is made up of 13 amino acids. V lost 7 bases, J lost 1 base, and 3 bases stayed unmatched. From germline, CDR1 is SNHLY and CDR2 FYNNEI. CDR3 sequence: CASKGARNTEAFF. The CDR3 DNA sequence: TGTGCCAGCAAGGGGGCAAGGAACACTGAAGCTTTCTTT.

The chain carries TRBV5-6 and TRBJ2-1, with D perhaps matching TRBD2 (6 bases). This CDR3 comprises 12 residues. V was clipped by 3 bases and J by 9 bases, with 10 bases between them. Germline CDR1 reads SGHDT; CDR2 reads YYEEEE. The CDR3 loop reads CASSSQGGEQFF. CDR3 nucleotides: TGTGCCAGCAGCTCGCAGGGAGGTGAGCAGTTCTTC.

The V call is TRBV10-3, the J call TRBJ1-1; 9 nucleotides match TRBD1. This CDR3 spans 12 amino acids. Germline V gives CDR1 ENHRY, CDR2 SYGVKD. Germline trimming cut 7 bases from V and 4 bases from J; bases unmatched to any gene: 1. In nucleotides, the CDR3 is TGTGCCATCAAGACAGGGGGCACTGAAGCTTTCTTT. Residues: CAIKTGGTEAFF.

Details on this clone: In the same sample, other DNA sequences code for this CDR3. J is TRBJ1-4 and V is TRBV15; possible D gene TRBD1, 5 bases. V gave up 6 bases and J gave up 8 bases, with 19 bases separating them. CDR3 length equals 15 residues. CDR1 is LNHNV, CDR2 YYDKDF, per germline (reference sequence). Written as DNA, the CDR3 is TGTGCCACCAGTATGGGGGGAAGTGGGAAAGAAAAACTGTTTTTT. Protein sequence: CATSMGGSGKEKLFF. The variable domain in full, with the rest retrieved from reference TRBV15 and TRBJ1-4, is DAMVIQNPRYQVTQFGKPVTLSCSQTLNHNVMYWYQQKSSQAPKLLFHYYDKDFNNEADTPDNFQSRRPNTSFCFLDIRSPGLGDTAMYLCATSMGGSGKEKLFFGSGTQLSVL.